The 20 T cell receptor beta chains reported below all come from one sample, sequenced in a study of blood T cell repertoires in COVID-19. The table came from immunoSEQ multiplex PCR; TCRdb's copy has only in-frame clones and leaves some out. The table has 150,000 to 200,000 clones, 80% to 85% seen once; the top ten hold approximately 8%. The sequenced sample consisted of PBMCs or T cells enriched from blood (not recorded which). The receptors come from a woman aged 45-60 years who had recovered from COVID-19.

The chain couples TRBV28 to TRBJ2-7; 7 bases line up with TRBD2. This CDR3 is built from 16 residues. In germline, CDR1 is MDHEN, CDR2 SYDVKM. V was clipped by 8 bases and J by 5 bases; unmatched bases: 18. The CDR3 coding sequence is TGTGCCAGCCATTCCCGTCTACGCGCGGGAGAACACGAGCAGTACTTC. Translation gives CASHSRLRAGEHEQYF.

The chain couples TRBV19 to TRBJ2-1; perhaps TRBD1 as D (6 bases). The germline CDR1 and CDR2 sequences are LNHDA and SQIVND (reference sequence). The CDR3 contains 15 residues. V lost 3 bases to trimming and J lost 2 bases, with 11 bases between them. This CDR3 is CASSISGTPYNEQFF. Here the CDR3 DNA reads TGTGCCAGTAGTATTTCTGGGACACCCTACAATGAGCAGTTCTTC.

This clone was counted a single time. Other DNA sequences in the sample encode the same CDR3. V gene TRBV7-9 combines with J gene TRBJ2-2; D is perhaps TRBD1 (5 bases). The CDR3 consists of 15 residues. Germline values: CDR1 SEHNR, CDR2 FQNEAQ (reference sequence). V lost 3 bases and J 1 base, leaving 9 bases between the germline ends. CDR3 DNA: TGTGCCAGCAGCTTTACAGGCGGGAACACCGGGGAGCTGTTTTTT. It codes for CASSFTGGNTGELFF.

The CDR3 bases are TGTGCCAGCAAAGGACAGGTTTTTTACAATGAGCAGTTCTTC. It encodes CASKGQVFYNEQFF. The V call is TRBV6-5, the J call TRBJ2-1; 7 nucleotides align to TRBD1. Germline CDR1 MNHEY, CDR2 SVGAGI. The trim removed 7 bases at V and 4 bases at J, leaving 7 bases unmatched. This CDR3 has 14 amino acids.

V is TRBV5-6 and J is TRBJ2-1; 8 nucleotides line up with TRBD1. The ends lost 3 bases at V and 5 bases at J; junction bases unmatched: 7. CDR1 is SGHDT, CDR2 YYEEEE, per germline. The CDR3 is 15 amino acids. CDR3 sequence: CASSSGQVLNNEQFF. CDR3 bases: TGTGCCAGCAGCTCGGGACAGGTCTTAAACAATGAGCAGTTCTTC.

V is TRBV7-2 and J is TRBJ1-1; possible D gene TRBD1, 5 bases. CDR1 and CDR2 (germline): SGHTA, FQGNSA. The CDR3 consists of 16 residues. The V gene lost 4 bases and the J gene lost 4 bases, with 19 bases spanning the gap. The CDR3 DNA reads TGTGCCAGCAGCTGGCGGGACCCTTGGAGGGGCACTGAAGCTTTCTTT. It yields the protein CASSWRDPWRGTEAFF.

The J gene is TRBJ2-1, the V gene TRBV19; the match to TRBD2 covers 9 bases. There are 14 residues in the CDR3. Germline V gene lookup returns CDR1 LNHDA and CDR2 SQIVND (reference sequence). V was pared by 9 bases and J by 0 bases, with 3 bases of the junction left unmatched. The CDR3 coding sequence is TGTGCCAGCAAACTAGCGGGCTCCTACAATGAGCAGTTCTTC. It encodes CASKLAGSYNEQFF.

Here the CDR3 DNA reads TGCGCCAGCAGCTTGGATCCTAGAGGGAATGAAAAACTGTTTTTT. Encoded protein: CASSLDPRGNEKLFF. The chain carries TRBV5-1 and TRBJ1-4; D gene uncertain. This CDR3 is 15 amino acids long. V was trimmed by 0 bases and J by 5 bases, leaving 11 bases between them. Per the germline V gene, CDR1 is SGHRS and CDR2 is YFSETQ.

The genes are TRBV19 and TRBJ1-1; the match to TRBD1 covers 7 bases. Trimming took 6 bases from V and 0 from J; bases not matched to a gene: 4. The germline V gene has CDR1 LNHDA and CDR2 SQIVND (reference sequence). There are 14 residues in the CDR3. CDR3 in DNA: TGTGCCAGTAGCCTGGGACAGTTGAACACTGAAGCTTTCTTT. It yields the protein CASSLGQLNTEAFF.

This rearrangement joins TRBV18 to TRBJ2-1; 7 positions match TRBD1. Per the germline V gene, CDR1 is KGHSH and CDR2 is LQKENI. With 6 bases clipped from V and 7 bases from J, the junction kept 18 bases outside the gene matches. The length of the CDR3 is 17 residues. This CDR3 is CASSHSRGLVSLNEQFF. CDR3 in DNA: TGTGCCAGCTCGCACTCCAGGGGGTTAGTTTCGTTAAATGAGCAGTTCTTC.

The J gene is TRBJ1-5, the V gene TRBV6-5; 11 bases match TRBD1. Trimming took 7 bases from V and 7 from J; bases not matched to a gene: 6. Germline V CDR1 and CDR2: MNHEY, SVGAGI. The CDR3 is made up of 14 amino acids. CDR3 sequence (DNA): TGTGCCAGCACCGTGGGACAGGGGGTCCAGCCCCAGCATTTT. Translated, it gives CASTVGQGVQPQHF.

This chain joins TRBV11-2 and TRBJ2-3; D remains ambiguous. Per the germline V gene, CDR1 is SGHAT and CDR2 is FQNNGV. Trimming cost V 1 base and J 6 bases, with 8 bases left between them. The CDR3 covers 13 residues. DNA for the CDR3: TGTGCCAGCAGCTTAGGGCATTTGGATACGCAGTATTTT. Residues: CASSLGHLDTQYF.

The CDR3 here is CASSIGGNNEQFF. The CDR3 DNA reads TGTGCCAGTAGTATCGGGGGGAACAATGAGCAGTTCTTC. The rearrangement links TRBV19 to TRBJ2-1, with 7 bases lining up with TRBD2. Looked up from germline, CDR1 is LNHDA and CDR2 is SQIVND (reference sequence). The CDR3 consists of 13 residues. V lost 3 bases to trimming and J lost 5 bases; unmatched junction nucleotides: 1. Based on the CDR3 plus reference TRBV19 and TRBJ2-1, the full variable domain is DGGITQSPKYLFRKEGQNVTLSCEQNLNHDAMYWYRQDPGQGLRLIYYSQIVNDFQKGDIAEGYSVSREKKESFPLTVTSAQKNPTAFYLCASSIGGNNEQFFGPGTRLTVL.

The rearrangement links TRBV4-3 to TRBJ2-5; 7 bases are a match to TRBD2. The CDR3 extends over 15 amino acids. The V gene's germline CDR1 is LGHNA and CDR2 YSLEER. J was trimmed by 1 base and V by 0 bases; bases with no gene match: 2. Here the CDR3 reads CASSQDPSGQETQYF. The CDR3 nucleotides are TGCGCCAGCAGCCAAGACCCTAGCGGCCAAGAGACCCAGTACTTC.

J is TRBJ2-2 and V is TRBV6-2 or TRBV6-3; possibly TRBD2 for D (6 bases). Germline V CDR1 and CDR2: MNHEY, SVGEGT. The CDR3 has 13 residues. Trimming cost V 2 bases and J 5 bases, with 6 bases left between them. CDR3 sequence: CASSYAGTGELFF. Written as DNA, the CDR3 is TGTGCCAGCAGTTACGCGGGAACCGGGGAGCTGTTTTTT.

J is TRBJ1-2 and V is TRBV9; weak D call: TRBD1 (6 bases). With 3 bases removed from V and 4 bases from J, the gap between germline ends came to 13 bases. The CDR3 runs 14 residues. CDR1 is SGDLS, CDR2 YYNGEE, per germline. The chain's CDR3 is CASSGPTGFYGYTF. The CDR3 bases are TGTGCCAGCAGCGGCCCGACAGGATTCTATGGCTACACCTTC.

This chain connects TRBV6-5 to TRBJ1-2; D is uncertain. CDR1 and CDR2 from the germline V gene are MNHEY and SVGAGI. The CDR3 contains 13 residues. Trimming removed 11 bases at V and 4 bases at J, with 17 bases between. CDR3 bases: TGTGCCGTACCTTGGGCGGGTGGCTATGGCTACACCTTC. Protein: CAVPWAGGYGYTF.

The chain couples TRBV12-5 to TRBJ2-2; TRBD1 aligns across 7 bases. This CDR3 contains 15 residues. After removal of 6 bases from V and 4 bases from J, the junction contained 8 bases not matched to a gene. CDR1 LGHNT and CDR2 FRNRAP come from the germline V gene. Here the CDR3 DNA reads TGTGCTAGTGGGTTCTTACAGGGGACCACCGGGGAGCTGTTTTTT. It codes for CASGFLQGTTGELFF.

This chain connects TRBV4-3 to TRBJ1-5; TRBD1 matches at 10 bases. The CDR3 covers 18 residues. With V trimmed by 0 bases and J by 5 bases, 10 bases remained unmatched. Germline V CDR1 and CDR2: LGHNA, YSLEER. For the CDR3, the DNA is TGCGCCAGCAGCCAAGAATCGGTTCAGGGACAGGGGTATCAGCCCCAGCATTTT. Amino acids: CASSQESVQGQGYQPQHF.

This clone has a single count. The chain combines TRBV2 with TRBJ2-4; no firm D call. This CDR3 has 13 amino acids. V lost 8 bases and J 0 bases, leaving 8 bases between the germline ends. Germline CDR1 and CDR2: SNHLY and FYNNEI. For the CDR3, the DNA is TGTGCCAGCGGGCAGATAGCCAAAAACATTCAGTACTTC. Translating gives CASGQIAKNIQYF.